A selection of T cell receptor beta chains follows, all from one sample in a study of cytomegalovirus exposure and HLA in healthy donors. Method: immunoSEQ multiplex PCR; TCRdb's copy keeps in-frame clones and lacks some. The repertoire holds over 100,000 clones, with more than 70% as singletons. Sequencing used PBMCs. Receptors were obtained from a man between 45 and 60 years old in good health and CMV-seropositive. Both conserved end residues are part of each CDR3. A D gene is named only where the DNA matches it firmly. Some rows have no size entry. The others give once, few or many, or a class for an expanded clone.

D gene: TRBD1
V gene: TRBV28
J gene: TRBJ1-5
clone size: -
CDR3 protein: CASRLQGQINQPQHF
CDR3 DNA: TGTGCCAGCAGACTGCAGGGACAGATAAATCAGCCCCAGCATTTT

D gene: -
V gene: TRBV6-5
J gene: TRBJ2-7
clone size: -
CDR3 protein: CASSYGSGAYEQYF
CDR3 DNA: TGTGCCAGCAGTTACGGTAGCGGAGCCTACGAGCAGTACTTC

D gene: TRBD2
V gene: TRBV12-5
J gene: TRBJ2-1
clone size: -
CDR3 protein: CASGLTRGGFNEQFF
CDR3 DNA: TGTGCTAGTGGTTTGACACGGGGGGGGTTCAATGAGCAGTTCTTC

D gene: -
V gene: TRBV5-6
J gene: TRBJ1-1
clone size: -
CDR3 protein: CATEGGNTEAFF
CDR3 DNA: TGTGCCACCGAGGGTGGAAACACTGAAGCTTTCTTT

D gene: TRBD1
V gene: TRBV4-2
J gene: TRBJ1-5
clone size: -
CDR3 protein: CASSHNGQGSNQPQHF
CDR3 DNA: TGTGCCAGCAGCCATAACGGACAGGGTAGCAATCAGCCCCAGCATTTT

D gene: -
V gene: TRBV4-3
J gene: TRBJ1-1
clone size: -
CDR3 protein: CASSFQHLSLEDTEAFF
CDR3 DNA: TGCGCCAGCAGCTTCCAACACCTTTCCCTAGAGGACACTGAAGCTTTCTTT

D gene: TRBD1
V gene: TRBV6-1
J gene: TRBJ2-3
clone size: -
CDR3 protein: CASKETGSTDTQYF
CDR3 DNA: TGTGCCAGCAAGGAGACAGGGAGCACAGATACGCAGTATTTT

D gene: TRBD2
V gene: TRBV5-1
J gene: TRBJ2-3
clone size: -
CDR3 protein: CASSLKAGGTDTQYF
CDR3 DNA: TGCGCCAGCAGCTTAAAAGCGGGGGGAACAGATACGCAGTATTTT

D gene: TRBD1
V gene: TRBV4-2
J gene: TRBJ2-7
clone size: few
CDR3 protein: CASSPSAGDRAYEQYF
CDR3 DNA: TGTGCCAGCAGCCCATCAGCCGGGGACAGGGCCTACGAGCAGTACTTC

D gene: -
V gene: TRBV5-1
J gene: TRBJ2-1
clone size: few
CDR3 protein: CASSLAGEAAYNEQFF
CDR3 DNA: TGCGCCAGCAGCTTGGCCGGGGAGGCCGCCTACAATGAGCAGTTCTTC

D gene: TRBD1
V gene: TRBV10-3
J gene: TRBJ1-6
clone size: -
CDR3 protein: CAISSGQGANSPLHF
CDR3 DNA: TGTGCCATCAGTTCGGGACAGGGGGCGAATTCACCCCTCCACTTT

D gene: TRBD2
V gene: TRBV6-5
J gene: TRBJ2-7
clone size: -
CDR3 protein: CASSPTSGAIYEQYF
CDR3 DNA: TGTGCCAGCAGTCCAACTAGCGGGGCCATCTACGAGCAGTACTTC

D gene: -
V gene: TRBV7-9
J gene: TRBJ1-4
clone size: -
CDR3 protein: CASSLTGLEKLFF
CDR3 DNA: TGTGCCAGCAGCTTAACGGGTTTGGAAAAACTGTTTTTT

D gene: -
V gene: TRBV18
J gene: TRBJ2-3
clone size: -
CDR3 protein: CASSPGTGGTDTQYF
CDR3 DNA: TGTGCCAGCTCACCGGGAACAGGAGGCACAGATACGCAGTATTTT

D gene: TRBD2
V gene: TRBV5-6
J gene: TRBJ2-1
clone size: once
CDR3 protein: CASSFGLAGVREQFF
CDR3 DNA: TGTGCCAGCAGCTTCGGACTAGCGGGAGTGCGTGAGCAGTTCTTC

D gene: TRBD1
V gene: TRBV7-2
J gene: TRBJ1-1
clone size: -
CDR3 protein: CASSLGDSQAFF
CDR3 DNA: TGTGCCAGCAGCTTAGGGGACAGCCAAGCTTTCTTT

D gene: -
V gene: TRBV19
J gene: TRBJ1-5
clone size: -
CDR3 protein: CASREGIVGNQPQHF
CDR3 DNA: TGTGCCAGTAGGGAGGGAATTGTCGGCAATCAGCCCCAGCATTTT

D gene: TRBD1
V gene: TRBV7-9
J gene: TRBJ1-2
clone size: -
CDR3 protein: CASSLDRGISDGYTF
CDR3 DNA: TGTGCCAGCAGCTTAGACAGGGGGATCTCGGATGGCTACACCTTC

D gene: TRBD1
V gene: TRBV27
J gene: TRBJ1-2
clone size: -
CDR3 protein: CASSLKGADYGYTF
CDR3 DNA: TGTGCCAGCAGTTTGAAGGGGGCGGACTATGGCTACACCTTC

D gene: -
V gene: TRBV5-6
J gene: TRBJ1-2
clone size: -
CDR3 protein: CASSYPPRNYGYTF
CDR3 DNA: TGTGCCAGCAGCTACCCCCCGCGTAACTATGGCTACACCTTC

D gene: -
V gene: TRBV28
J gene: TRBJ2-5
clone size: -
CDR3 protein: CASSFGGGPAETQYF
CDR3 DNA: TGTGCCAGCAGTTTCGGAGGAGGGCCTGCAGAGACCCAGTACTTC

D gene: -
V gene: TRBV19
J gene: TRBJ2-2
clone size: -
CDR3 protein: CASSQGTGELFF
CDR3 DNA: TGTGCCAGTAGTCAGGGTACCGGGGAGCTGTTTTTT

D gene: -
V gene: TRBV6-4
J gene: TRBJ1-2
clone size: -
CDR3 protein: CASSDGYTGGYGYTF
CDR3 DNA: TGTGCCAGCAGTGACGGTTATACCGGCGGCTATGGCTACACCTTC

D gene: TRBD2
V gene: TRBV5-4
J gene: TRBJ2-4
clone size: -
CDR3 protein: CASSRGLAGGDKNIQYF
CDR3 DNA: TGTGCCAGCAGCCGAGGACTAGCGGGGGGGGATAAAAACATTCAGTACTTC

D gene: -
V gene: TRBV7-3
J gene: TRBJ2-1
clone size: -
CDR3 protein: CASSLNRGREQFF
CDR3 DNA: TGTGCCAGCAGCCTAAACCGCGGCAGAGAGCAGTTCTTC

D gene: -
V gene: TRBV19
J gene: TRBJ2-1
clone size: -
CDR3 protein: CASLILRAVNEQFF
CDR3 DNA: TGTGCCAGCCTAATACTCAGGGCCGTAAATGAGCAGTTCTTC

D gene: TRBD2
V gene: TRBV27
J gene: TRBJ2-3
clone size: few
CDR3 protein: CASSLSGRSTDTQYF
CDR3 DNA: TGTGCCAGCAGTCTATCCGGGAGGAGCACAGATACGCAGTATTTT

D gene: -
V gene: TRBV14
J gene: TRBJ1-1
clone size: -
CDR3 protein: CASSQDWGLNTEAFF
CDR3 DNA: TGTGCCAGCAGCCAAGACTGGGGGCTGAACACTGAAGCTTTCTTT

D gene: TRBD1
V gene: TRBV5-1
J gene: TRBJ2-7
clone size: -
CDR3 protein: CASSLGRDRAGNEQYF
CDR3 DNA: TGCGCCAGCAGCTTGGGAAGAGACAGGGCCGGGAACGAGCAGTACTTC

D gene: TRBD1
V gene: TRBV5-1
J gene: TRBJ1-1
clone size: -
CDR3 protein: CASSLTRQGVTEAFF
CDR3 DNA: TGCGCCAGCAGCTTGACGAGACAGGGGGTTACTGAAGCTTTCTTT

D gene: TRBD1
V gene: TRBV5-1
J gene: TRBJ2-1
clone size: few
CDR3 protein: CASSSQTGYNEQFF
CDR3 DNA: TGCGCCAGCAGCTCCCAGACAGGGTACAATGAGCAGTTCTTC

D gene: TRBD1
V gene: TRBV5-1
J gene: TRBJ1-1
clone size: few
CDR3 protein: CASSWGQSNTEAFF
CDR3 DNA: TGCGCCAGCAGCTGGGGACAGTCGAACACTGAAGCTTTCTTT

D gene: -
V gene: TRBV9
J gene: TRBJ2-1
clone size: once
CDR3 protein: CASSRGQGRNEQFF
CDR3 DNA: TGTGCCAGCAGCAGAGGGCAGGGGCGGAATGAGCAGTTCTTC

D gene: TRBD1
V gene: TRBV5-1
J gene: TRBJ2-1
clone size: -
CDR3 protein: CASRKNRDRGYVGTGGANYNEQFF
CDR3 DNA: TGCGCCAGCAGAAAAAACCGGGACAGGGGGTATGTGGGGACAGGGGGCGCGAATTACAATGAGCAGTTCTTC

D gene: TRBD1
V gene: TRBV15
J gene: TRBJ2-1
clone size: -
CDR3 protein: CATSPSFGQGTSYNEQFF
CDR3 DNA: TGTGCCACCAGCCCAAGTTTCGGACAGGGGACTTCCTACAATGAGCAGTTCTTC

D gene: TRBD1
V gene: TRBV6-1
J gene: TRBJ2-2
clone size: -
CDR3 protein: CASSEGTGVNTGELFF
CDR3 DNA: TGTGCCAGCAGTGAGGGGACAGGGGTTAACACCGGGGAGCTGTTTTTT

D gene: -
V gene: TRBV6-1
J gene: TRBJ1-6
clone size: -
CDR3 protein: CASSQGPAYNSPLHF
CDR3 DNA: TGTGCCAGCAGCCAGGGGCCTGCCTATAATTCACCCCTCCACTTT

D gene: TRBD1
V gene: TRBV5-1
J gene: TRBJ2-7
clone size: -
CDR3 protein: CASRFNRDRGPYEQYF
CDR3 DNA: TGCGCCAGCAGGTTCAACCGGGACAGGGGTCCCTACGAGCAGTACTTC

D gene: -
V gene: TRBV19
J gene: TRBJ1-1
clone size: -
CDR3 protein: CASSSHGGRYTEAFF
CDR3 DNA: TGTGCCAGTAGCAGCCACGGGGGACGGTACACTGAAGCTTTCTTT